This T cell receptor beta chain comes out of a study of T cell responses to AZD1222 COVID-19 vaccine. Assay used: immunoSEQ multiplex PCR; TCRdb lists only in-frame clones, some missing. This sample has about 180,000 clones, with roughly 91% found just once. Comments on this clone: Its antigen is as yet unknown.

Study-level findings and limits: Possibly, clonal diversity was underestimated; donors were largely white British and included more females.

The TCR sequence derives from an adult who received the AZD1222 COVID-19 vaccine. This material consisted of peripheral blood, taken 28 days after the second AZD1222 dose.

CDR3 in DNA: TGTGCCAGCAGCTTTCGGACTAGCGGGGGGCCGGGGCAAGAGACCCAGTACTTC. The encoded protein is CASSFRTSGGPGQETQYF. This rearrangement joins TRBV5-5 to TRBJ2-5; 14 bases are shared with TRBD2. The ends lost 2 bases at V and 2 bases at J; junction bases unmatched: 8. This CDR3 comprises 18 residues. Looked up from germline, CDR1 is SGHKS and CDR2 is YYEKEE (reference sequence).